This TCR beta chain comes out of a study of T cells in localized non-small cell lung cancer. For this clone: Its antigen is still unknown.

General study findings and limits: Of the top 100 tumor clones, median around 50 were in adjacent lung, about 30 among its top 100. Those with higher blood T cell density had longer overall survival.

Profiled with immunoSEQ multiplex PCR; TCRdb holds only in-frame clones, not every one. The table lists roughly 16,000 clones, about nine tenths of them singletons. This clonotype originated in a female donor of 60 years or more with stage III squamous cell lung carcinoma. This sample comprised peripheral blood, obtained before any cancer treatment.

Written as DNA, the CDR3 is TGTGCCATCAAGGGACAGGGGGCGGCGACCGGGGAGCTGTTTTTT. Its protein product is CAIKGQGAATGELFF. V usage is TRBV10-3 and J usage is TRBJ2-2; the match to TRBD1 covers 12 bases. The germline V gene has CDR1 ENHRY and CDR2 SYGVKD. V lost 7 bases and J lost 5; bases outside the gene matches: 5. The CDR3 is 15 residues long.